The sequence of this T cell receptor beta chain was determined in a study of T cells in Graves' hyperthyroidism and ophthalmopathy. Study information: Blood was drawn when the patient was first diagnosed and still untreated.

Study-level findings and limits: For ophthalmopathy, model prediction preceded onset by a median roughly 5.9 months.

Lactation, pregnancy, other autoimmune disease or uncontrolled infection led to exclusion of patients. The PBMCs had their origin in 7.5 to 10 ml of fresh peripheral blood. Amplification of TCR beta CDR3 regions was performed using RNA transcripts as template. The TCR CDR3 first-round RT-PCR relied on the HTBI primer set. TCRdb reprocessed the multiplex PCR reads with MiXCR, giving one entry per CDR3 protein. The data contain 550,000 to 850,000 distinct CDR3 sequences, approximately 18% of them singletons. Ten or more counts support this clonotype. Antigen specificity is unknown. Germline CDR1 reads MNHEY; CDR2 reads SMNVEV (reference sequence). V lost 0 bases, J lost 8 bases, and 10 bases lay in between. This CDR3 region has 13 residues.

The receptor was derived from a woman between 50 and 59 years old with Graves' hyperthyroidism that later progressed to Graves' ophthalmopathy. The chain couples TRBV27 to TRBJ1-2; possibly TRBD1 for D (5 bases). Material for sequencing was blood. CDR3 sequence reads: CASSLSGAGGYTF. In DNA form, the CDR3 reads TGTGCCAGCAGTTTATCAGGGGCGGGCGGCTACACCTTC.